This T cell receptor (beta chain) is from a study of cytomegalovirus exposure and HLA in healthy donors. PCR involved 60 Vbeta and 13 Jbeta primers. Repertoires were generated with immunoSEQ multiplex PCR, while TCRdb's copy carries only in-frame clones and drops some. Of about 160,000 clones in the sample, 80% are singletons; the top ten hold just over 4.5%. The sequenced sample consisted of PBMCs. This TCR was sampled from a woman aged 45-60 years in good health and CMV-seropositive.

DNA of the CDR3: TGTGCCAGCTCACCTGACAGGGGGTTCGATGGCTACACCTTC. It yields the protein CASSPDRGFDGYTF. The chain uses TRBV18 and TRBJ1-2; 9 bases line up with TRBD1. Germline V gene lookup returns CDR1 KGHSH and CDR2 LQKENI. The V gene end was trimmed by 3 bases and the J gene end by 6 bases; junction bases not matched to a gene: 5. CDR3 length: 14 residues.